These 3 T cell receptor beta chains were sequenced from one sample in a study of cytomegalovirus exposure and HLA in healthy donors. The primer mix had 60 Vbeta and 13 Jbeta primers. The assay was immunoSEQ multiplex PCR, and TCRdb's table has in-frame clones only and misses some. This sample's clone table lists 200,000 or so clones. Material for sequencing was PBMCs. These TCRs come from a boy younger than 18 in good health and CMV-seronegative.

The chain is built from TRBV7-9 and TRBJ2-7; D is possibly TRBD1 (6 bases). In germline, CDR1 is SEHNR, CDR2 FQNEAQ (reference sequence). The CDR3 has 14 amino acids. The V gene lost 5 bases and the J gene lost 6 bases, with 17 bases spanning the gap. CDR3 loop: CASSLESSGAEQYF. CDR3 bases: TGTGCCAGCAGCCTGGAGTCTTCAGGGGCCGAGCAGTACTTC.

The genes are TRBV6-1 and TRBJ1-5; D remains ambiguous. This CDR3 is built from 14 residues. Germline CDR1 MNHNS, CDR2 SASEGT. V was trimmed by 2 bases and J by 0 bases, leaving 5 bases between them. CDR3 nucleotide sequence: TGTGCCAGCAGTGAACAGAATAGCAATCAGCCCCAGCATTTT. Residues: CASSEQNSNQPQHF.

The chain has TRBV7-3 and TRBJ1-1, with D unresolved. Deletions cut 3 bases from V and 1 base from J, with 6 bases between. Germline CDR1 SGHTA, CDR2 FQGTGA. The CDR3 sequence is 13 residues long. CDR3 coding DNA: TGTGCCAGCAGCTTTTACACGAACACTGAAGCTTTCTTT. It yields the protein CASSFYTNTEAFF. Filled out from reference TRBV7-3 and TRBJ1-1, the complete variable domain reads GAGVSQTPSNKVTEKGKYVELRCDPISGHTALYWYRQSLGQGPEFLIYFQGTGAADDSGLPNDRFFAVRPEGSVSTLKIQRTERGDSAVYLCASSFYTNTEAFFGQGTRLTVV.